This TCR beta chain derives from a study of cytomegalovirus exposure and HLA in healthy donors (dated by TCRdb to 2016 to 2017). Describing the broader study: An earlier analysis of about 530 of the donors reported approximately 300 Gb of sequence data and around 110 million unique TCR beta sequences obtained from 180 million or so T cells. An early release covering roughly 640 HLA-typed donors comprised approximately 290 gigabases of sequencing data and some 79 million unique TCR sequences. Of the roughly 390 genotyped donors, approximately 82% fell in the genetic ancestry cluster associated with self-reported Caucasian donors. The study aimed to test whether cataloging public T cell receptors could reveal signatures of past pathogen exposure. The study profiled the T cell repertoires of approximately 700 subjects by immunosequencing and related them to cytomegalovirus serostatus. Besides the first cohort of more than 650 subjects, a separate validation cohort made up of roughly 120 different subjects was used. High-throughput TCR immunosequencing, statistical association of individual TCRs with disease status, and machine learning were combined to predict cytomegalovirus infection status. A later analysis re-examined previously published TCR beta repertoires from just over 650 donors and added high-resolution HLA genotyping to investigate patterns of TCR occurrence. Rather than using new phenotypic data, the later analysis identified candidate immune exposures from TCR beta sequences and from how often those sequences occurred across donors. An earlier analysis of some 500 of the donors applied high-throughput TCR beta sequencing to assess whether each TCR beta V gene segment acted as functional or pseudogenic. Donor age, sex, ethnicity and CMV serostatus were compiled together with the repertoire data. Genome-wide SNP genotypes for about 65% of the roughly 670 donors were used in a later genetic analysis, which treated that subset as a discovery cohort. All discovery cohort repertoires had been generated using a single sequencing platform. HLA typing included class I and class II loci at four-digit resolution. Typing coverage differed by locus: A, B, C, DRB1 and DQB1 were typed in roughly 620-630 donors, DQA1 in about 510, DPA1 in 600 to 610, and DPB1 in roughly 450. Several DR-DQ haplotypes were treated as single units for association and clustering because of strong linkage in the cohort. On average, 235,054 unique TCR beta nucleotide sequences were sequenced per donor among about 400 genotyped donors of the cohort, with around 19% of those sequences being non-productive. The study at large found these results: While some public TCRs were present in many individuals, most TCR sequences turned up only very rarely across donors. In the study, some 160 TCR beta chains were listed as associated with cytomegalovirus. According to the authors, the approach could potentially be generalized to other disease states and immunological phenotypes. Cytomegalovirus status was reported to be diagnosed by the classifier with high specificity and sensitivity in both the original and validation cohorts. According to a later analysis, TCR association rates differed among HLA loci, with DRB1 alleles showing the most associated TCRs and HLA-C alleles showing the fewest. Only TCR beta chains were sequenced in this cohort, and the absence of alpha or paired-chain data limited detectable features. Some IMGT-functional V segments, including TRBV6-2 and TRBV6-3, could not be distinguished by the 87-base-pair reads and were therefore excluded. Compared with equally common non-associated chains, HLA-associated TCR beta chains in a later analysis were more clonally expanded and had lower generation probabilities. An earlier analysis of some 560 of the donors showed that most TCR beta V segments appeared in productive rearrangements either about 90% or about 30% of the time, which broadly matched IMGT annotations. Because counts were too low, 15 to 20 rarely observed V segments, including chromosome 9 orphons, were excluded from the earlier analysis of around 590 of the donors. In a later analysis, several top co-occurrence clusters were reported to appear linked to parvovirus B19, influenza, CMV and Epstein-Barr virus. Because HLA typing was unavailable for some donors at each locus, only the typed subset was used in association tests. The sequencing pipeline was judged likely to have produced a cluster of highly shared sequence variants as a technical artifact. Three of the identified cytomegalovirus-associated TCR beta chains were confirmed in vitro to be specific for cytomegalovirus antigens. In a later genetic analysis, fewer N-insertions in productive TCRs were reported among donors in an Asian-associated ancestry cluster than the roughly 700-donor mean. When HLA alleles, especially DR and DQ, strongly co-occurred, TCR associations were difficult to assign to individual alleles. Sequencing depth was assumed to be roughly uniform across donors in the presence/absence analyses, though that assumption may not hold. Linkage disequilibrium might explain the correlated functional status among segregating V segments, but an unknown experimental factor could not be excluded. Most CMV-associated TCR beta chains appeared to be HLA-restricted in a later analysis, and the HLA associations seemed to be driven largely by CMV exposure. A further reported finding was that TCR beta sequences accurately predicted the HLA-A and HLA-B alleles for most subjects in the first cohort. V-gene and J-gene trimming of TCR beta chains was associated with a missense DCLRE1C variant in a later genetic analysis, and the association was replicated in an independent cohort. At a false discovery rate of 0.05, a later analysis linked 16,000 or so TCR beta sequences to specific HLA alleles. The only immune exposure information available for the cohort was CMV serostatus.

From the germline V gene (reference sequence), CDR1 is SGHAT and CDR2 is FQDESV. Deletion took 3 bases off V and 3 bases off J, with a span of 9 bases between the germline ends. From the cysteine through the phenylalanine, the CDR3 covers 13 amino acids. Only the CDR3 DNA stays, 39 bases, in frame from base 1. The cohort consisted of 650 to 700 healthy bone marrow donors. All cohort members were sampled while nominally healthy, although unrecorded immune exposures were likely present. The donor was CMV seropositive and was included in the group of about 290 seropositive cohort members. Every donor gave a peripheral blood sample, and the peripheral blood mononuclear cells from that sample were used for TCR beta sequencing. Genomic DNA extraction from the blood cell samples was performed with the Qiagen DNeasy Blood Extraction Kit. Library creation used the immunoSEQ multiplex PCR assay. The multiplex PCR relied on a mix of 60 forward primers for TCR Vbeta segments and 13 reverse primers for TCR Jbeta segments. The CDR3 region of rearranged TCR beta genes was amplified from genomic DNA by a multiplex PCR assay. The Illumina HiSeq System was used to sequence the amplified TCR beta libraries as 87-base-pair reads. Concerning the study's data processing: A later analysis counted about 80 million unique TCR beta chains across the 666 repertoires, and about 10 million of these chains were shared by at least two donors. A nearest-neighbor algorithm error-corrected the raw reads and collapsed the reads into unique sequences, merging closely related sequences to remove PCR and sequencing errors. V, D and J gene segments were assigned by aligning CDR3 sequences to IMGT reference sequences. For a sequence to be retained, at least a six-nucleotide match to both a V gene segment and a J gene segment was required. A rearrangement counted as productive if the CDR3 had no stop codons and remained in frame with V and J, and every other rearrangement counted as non-productive. CDR3 was defined by IMGT convention, running from the second conserved V-encoded cysteine to the conserved J-encoded phenylalanine. Sequences without an unambiguous match to a single V gene segment were excluded from the earlier analysis of 450 to 750 of the donors. An earlier analysis of 587 of the donors called V segments functional above 56.7% productive rearrangements and segregating when the between-donor standard deviation exceeded 5%. A statistical classification framework was built for diagnosing cytomegalovirus status from the catalog of TCR beta chain sequences. V and J gene assignment, in a later analysis, came from comparing TCR nucleotide sequences with IMGT/GENE-DB human TR gene sequences. The TCRdist pipeline was used in a later analysis to assign CDR3 sequences and most-parsimonious VDJ recombination scenarios. In a later analysis, each TCR beta chain was defined by its CDR3 amino acid sequence together with its V-gene family, and reads lacking a unique V-gene family were excluded. To address suspected cross-contamination and a sequencing artifact, a later analysis removed approximately 590 highly shared, low-generation-probability nucleotide sequences. In a later analysis, a clonal expansion index was calculated for each public chain from normalized within-repertoire ranks of inferred template counts. In a later analysis, generation probabilities were computed with a VDJ recombination model fitted to out-of-frame rearrangements, and the resulting probabilities were checked against IGoR. In a later analysis, TCR-TCR, TCR-HLA and TCR-CMV co-occurrence was scored with hypergeometric tests, and a repertoire-size bias correction was applied to TCR pairs. In a later analysis, false discovery rates were estimated by permuting HLA or CMV assignments 20 times. In a later analysis, co-occurring TCRs were grouped with DBSCAN, and TCRdist sequence similarity was added when clustering was performed within HLA-allele-positive subsets. Repertoires with fewer than 30,000 or more than 120,000 public chains, plus five repertoires with anomalous nucleotide sharing, were excluded from co-occurrence clustering. The table comes from immuneACCESS by way of TCRdb, which keeps in-frame sequences with V and J called. Part of the clones is missing from these tables; in studies checked, under half for an unresolved V gene and the rest for unknown reasons. V, J and clone size are taken as reported in that table, and D and trimming were inferred from the DNA itself. In this sample the table shows approximately 97,000 clones, 70% to 80% of which occur a single time. In total, the top ten clones hold 3% to 4% of the sample.

In the case of this clone: It has no known antigen specificity. No base quality values were provided; no much bigger clone lies one nucleotide off.

The origin of this receptor is a male donor in good health and CMV-seropositive. The specimen sequenced was PBMCs. This receptor chain uses TRBV11-1 and TRBJ2-7; there is no confident call for the D gene. The DNA sequence is as follows: TGTGCCAGCAGCTTTGGCAGTGACTACGAGCAGTACTTC. It translates as CASSFGSDYEQYF.